Presented here are 11 T cell receptor beta chains from one specimen sequenced in a study of blood T cell repertoires in COVID-19. Assay: immunoSEQ multiplex PCR; the TCRdb copy retains only in-frame clones and omits some. The sample lists about 250,000 clones, around four fifths occurring once. The source material was peripheral blood. These receptors all stem from a woman aged 55 to 70 with active or convalescent COVID-19.

V usage is TRBV14 and J usage is TRBJ2-5; D remains ambiguous. The CDR3 spans 13 residues. V was pared by 9 bases and J by 1 base, with 12 bases between. The germline V gene has CDR1 SGHDN and CDR2 FVKESK. CDR3 loop: CARPCSGQETQYF. CDR3 DNA sequence: TGTGCCAGGCCCTGTTCGGGCCAAGAGACCCAGTACTTC.

V and J are TRBV5-1 and TRBJ2-5; 8 bases line up with TRBD2. Per germline, CDR1 SGHRS and CDR2 YFSETQ. The CDR3 has 14 amino acids. Trimming took 4 bases from V and 6 from J; bases not matched to a gene: 8. CDR3 in DNA: TGCGCCAGCAGCCCCCGGGGGGGTAGTCAGACCCAGTACTTC. Encoded protein: CASSPRGGSQTQYF.

The chain carries TRBV6-5 and TRBJ2-3; TRBD1 matches 10 bases. CDR3 length: 15 amino acids. Germline V gene data show CDR1 as MNHEY and CDR2 as SVGAGI. The ends lost 5 bases at V and 3 bases at J; junction bases unmatched: 5. The CDR3 loop is CASSTRTGGTDTQYF. CDR3 bases: TGTGCCAGCAGTACCCGGACAGGGGGAACAGATACGCAGTATTTT.

This clone was seen more than once but under ten times. The chain has TRBV21-1 and TRBJ1-4; the tabulated D call, TRBD1, remains unverified against the DNA. TRBV21-1 is recorded as a pseudogene. CDR3 size: 18 residues. CDR3 sequence: CASSKVDTTVWTNEKLFF. CDR3 in DNA: TGTGCCAGCAGCAAGGTAGATACGACAGTTTGGACTAATGAAAAACTGTTTTTT.

The rearrangement uses TRBV2 and TRBJ2-3; tentative D call: TRBD2 (6 bases). V lost 8 bases and J lost 1, with 10 bases in between. Germline loops: CDR1 SNHLY, CDR2 FYNNEI. This CDR3 has 13 residues. DNA for the CDR3: TGTGCCAGCCACAGGAGGGGCACAGATACGCAGTATTTT. The encoded protein is CASHRRGTDTQYF.

This chain joins TRBV6-6 and TRBJ2-2; no clear D gene. The CDR3 totals 11 residues. V lost 6 bases and J 7 bases, leaving 6 bases between the germline ends. The germline gives CDR1 MNHNY, CDR2 SVGAGI (reference sequence). The CDR3 sequence: CASRSFGELFF. CDR3 coding DNA: TGTGCCAGCAGATCGTTCGGGGAGCTGTTTTTT.

This clone appeared a single time. The gene calls are TRBV7-2 and TRBJ1-4; 10 nucleotides agree with TRBD1. V shed 6 bases and J 3 bases; nucleotides not matched to a gene: 4. Germline loops: CDR1 SGHTA, CDR2 FQGNSA. The CDR3 covers 15 residues. The CDR3 is CASRSTGGPNEKLFF. The CDR3 nucleotides read TGTGCCAGCAGATCGACAGGGGGCCCTAATGAAAAACTGTTTTTT.

This chain connects TRBV2 to TRBJ2-7; 15 nucleotides match TRBD2. V lost 6 bases and J lost 0; bases outside the gene matches: 3. This CDR3 comprises 16 residues. From germline, CDR1 is SNHLY and CDR2 FYNNEI. CDR3 sequence (DNA): TGTGCCAGCAGCCTGGGACTAGCGGGGGGCTCCTACGAGCAGTACGTC. As protein: CASSLGLAGGSYEQYV.

The chain uses TRBV2 and TRBJ2-6; TRBD1 matches 7 bases. After removal of 8 bases from V and 2 bases from J, the junction contained 3 bases not matched to a gene. The CDR3 covers 14 residues. Germline CDR1 and CDR2: SNHLY and FYNNEI. This CDR3 is CASFDRAGANVLTF. The CDR3 DNA reads TGTGCCAGCTTTGACAGGGCTGGGGCCAACGTCCTGACTTTC.

The chain couples TRBV19 to TRBJ2-1; TRBD2 agrees at 7 bases. Germline loops: CDR1 LNHDA, CDR2 SQIVND (reference sequence). This CDR3 is 17 amino acids long. Trimming took 7 bases from V and 3 from J; bases not matched to a gene: 15. Here the CDR3 DNA reads TGTGCCAGTACCGCCTGGGGACGGGGGGAGATCTACAATGAGCAGTTCTTC. Its translation is CASTAWGRGEIYNEQFF. The variable domain in full, completed from reference TRBV19 and TRBJ2-1, reads DGGITQSPKYLFRKEGQNVTLSCEQNLNHDAMYWYRQDPGQGLRLIYYSQIVNDFQKGDIAEGYSVSREKKESFPLTVTSAQKNPTAFYLCASTAWGRGEIYNEQFFGPGTRLTVL.

DNA for the CDR3: TGTGCCAGCAGCCCACTAGCGGGGGCAAACAATGAGCAGTTCTTC. Its protein is CASSPLAGANNEQFF. The chain employs TRBV14 and TRBJ2-1; 11 positions match TRBD2. CDR1 and CDR2 (germline): SGHDN, FVKESK. The V segment lost 4 bases and the J segment 5 bases; nucleotides outside the gene matches: 4. This CDR3 has 15 amino acids.